These 23 T cell receptor beta chains were sequenced from one sample in a study of PD-L1 blockade in urothelial cancer. Assay: immunoSEQ multiplex PCR; the TCRdb copy retains only in-frame clones and omits some. The table records just over 50,000 clones, around 79% of them present only once. Time point here: pretreatment peripheral blood. The sample consisted of PBMCs, taken around atezolizumab (anti-PD-L1) treatment. These receptor sequences come from a man between 65 and 85 years old with urothelial cancer.

This chain connects TRBV7-2 to TRBJ1-2; TRBD1 agrees at 8 bases. The length of the CDR3 is 14 residues. Trimming cost V 2 bases and J 2 bases; bases outside gene matches: 1. Germline V gene lookup returns CDR1 SGHTA and CDR2 FQGNSA. The CDR3 region has the DNA TGTGCCAGCAGCTTAAGGACAGGGAACTATGGCTACACCTTC. This sequence encodes CASSLRTGNYGYTF.

The chain uses TRBV28 and TRBJ1-2, with 10 bases that match TRBD1. Losses at the gene ends were 5 bases for V and 6 bases for J; bases not matched to a gene: 15. Germline loops: CDR1 MDHEN, CDR2 SYDVKM. The length of the CDR3 is 17 residues. The DNA for the CDR3 is TGTGCCAGCAGTCCCCTTGACGCAACCGGGACAGGGGATGGCTACACCTTC. Amino acids: CASSPLDATGTGDGYTF.

V gene TRBV7-2 combines with J gene TRBJ2-3, with D maybe TRBD1 (6 bases). The CDR3 totals 15 residues. The germline gives CDR1 SGHTA, CDR2 FQGNSA. Trimming cost V 1 base and J 0 bases, with 8 bases left between them. The CDR3 DNA sequence: TGTGCCAGCAGCTTAGTGGGGGCCAGCACAGATACGCAGTATTTT. Its translation: CASSLVGASTDTQYF.

DNA of the CDR3: TGTGCCAGCAGCTTTGGGACAGGGGGGCCTTCTGGGGGTGGCTACACCTTC. Translation gives CASSFGTGGPSGGGYTF. V is TRBV13 and J is TRBJ1-2, with 11 bases aligning to TRBD1. CDR1 and CDR2 (germline): PRHDT, FYEKMQ (reference sequence). The CDR3 spans 17 residues. J gave up 7 bases and V 3 bases, and 13 bases lay outside the gene matches. The full variable domain, in which reference TRBV13 and TRBJ1-2 provide the parts outside the CDR3, is AAGVIQSPRHLIKEKRETATLKCYPIPRHDTVYWYQQGPGQDPQFLISFYEKMQSDKGSIPDRFSAQQFSDYHSELNMSSLELGDSALYFCASSFGTGGPSGGGYTFGSGTRLTVV.

The chain recombines TRBV19 with TRBJ2-3; 9 bases are shared with TRBD2. This CDR3 is built from 14 residues. Germline-derived CDR1 and CDR2 are LNHDA and SQIVND (reference sequence). After removal of 9 bases from V and 4 bases from J, the junction contained 8 bases not matched to a gene. The CDR3 nucleotides are TGTGCCAGCCGAGGGGGACTAGCTTCAGATACGCAGTATTTT. The encoded protein is CASRGGLASDTQYF.

The V and J genes are TRBV5-4 and TRBJ2-7; possibly TRBD1 for D (6 bases). The germline gives CDR1 SGHNT, CDR2 YYREEE (reference sequence). Trimming took 0 bases from V and 1 from J, leaving 8 bases between them. The CDR3 runs to 14 residues. This CDR3 is CASSLVDSSYEQYF. The CDR3 nucleotides read TGTGCCAGCAGCTTGGTGGACAGTTCCTACGAGCAGTACTTC.

The J gene is TRBJ2-4, the V gene TRBV6-4, with 7 bases fitting TRBD2. The CDR3 totals 15 residues. With V trimmed by 0 bases and J by 9 bases, 8 bases remained unmatched. CDR1 MRHNA and CDR2 SNTAGT come from the germline V gene. This chain's CDR3 is CASSDSRLAGFIQYF. CDR3 in DNA: TGTGCCAGCAGTGACTCCCGACTAGCTGGGTTCATTCAGTACTTC.

The rearrangement links TRBV18 to TRBJ1-3; D might be TRBD1 (6 bases). This CDR3 has 15 residues. The V end lost 0 bases, the J end lost 2 bases, and 8 bases lay between the germline ends. Germline assignment: CDR1 KGHSH and CDR2 LQKENI. As DNA, the CDR3 is TGTGCCAGCTCACCACCGGGGGCTACTGGAAACACCATATATTTT. It specifies CASSPPGATGNTIYF. The entire variable domain, with the rest obtained from reference TRBV18 and TRBJ1-3, is as follows: NAGVMQNPRHLVRRRGQEARLRCSPMKGHSHVYWYRQLPEEGLKFMVYLQKENIIDESGMPKERFSAEFPKEGPSILRIQQVVRGDSAAYFCASSPPGATGNTIYFGEGSWLTVV.

The V gene is TRBV7-8, the J gene TRBJ1-3, with 11 bases identical to TRBD1. CDR1 and CDR2 from the germline V gene are SGHVS and FQNEAQ. CDR3 length: 17 residues. The V and J ends lost 4 bases and 2 bases, in that order; junction bases with no gene match: 7. CDR3 bases: TGTGCCAGCAGCTCCGGACAGGGGGCGAGTACTGGAAACACCATATATTTT. It is translated as CASSSGQGASTGNTIYF.

The chain uses TRBV5-6 and TRBJ2-5, with D possibly TRBD2 on 5 matching bases. The length of the CDR3 is 13 residues. CDR1 and CDR2 (germline): SGHDT, YYEEEE. V lost 0 bases and J 5 bases, leaving 8 bases between the germline ends. The CDR3 spells CASSLAPGETQYF. The CDR3 nucleotides read TGTGCCAGCAGCTTGGCCCCGGGGGAGACCCAGTACTTC.

The chain recombines TRBV6-5 with TRBJ1-2; D gene ambiguous. Trimming pared 0 bases from V and 1 base from J, leaving 12 bases between. There are 16 residues in the CDR3. Germline V gene lookup returns CDR1 MNHEY and CDR2 SVGAGI. The CDR3 is CASSYSRGVYNYGYTF. CDR3 in DNA: TGTGCCAGCAGTTACTCCCGGGGAGTCTATAACTATGGCTACACCTTC.

This clone was found once. J is TRBJ1-3 and V is TRBV7-8, with unresolved D. With 6 bases removed from V and 0 bases from J, the gap between germline ends came to 6 bases. CDR3 size: 13 residues. The germline V gene encodes CDR1 SGHVS and CDR2 FQNEAQ. The CDR3 sequence is CASRPSSGNTIYF. The CDR3 region has the DNA TGTGCCAGCAGGCCGAGCTCTGGAAACACCATATATTTT.

The chain employs TRBV29-1 and TRBJ2-3; TRBD2 matches 12 bases. CDR3 length equals 16 residues. The trim removed 6 bases at V and 3 bases at J, leaving 10 bases unmatched. CDR1 and CDR2 from the germline V gene are SQVTM and ANQGSEA. DNA of the CDR3: TGCAGCGTCTTTGGACTAGCGGGGATTTCTACAGATACGCAGTATTTT. It codes for CSVFGLAGISTDTQYF.

The chain links TRBV7-9 to TRBJ1-1; 8 bases fit TRBD1. The germline V gene has CDR1 SEHNR and CDR2 FQNEAQ (reference sequence). V trimming: 2 bases; J trimming: 5 bases; junction bases outside the gene matches: 10. The CDR3 covers 16 residues. The CDR3 region is CASSLQSGGFGTEAFF. CDR3 DNA: TGTGCCAGCAGCTTACAGTCAGGGGGCTTTGGGACTGAAGCTTTCTTT. Variable domain in full (rest from reference TRBV7-9 and TRBJ1-1): DTGVSQNPRHKITKRGQNVTFRCDPISEHNRLYWYRQTLGQGPEFLTYFQNEAQLEKSRLLSDRFSAERPKGSFSTLEIQRTEQGDSAMYLCASSLQSGGFGTEAFFGQGTRLTVV.

In this sample, this clone turned up once. The V gene is TRBV9, the J gene TRBJ1-3; the match to TRBD1 covers 11 bases. The J segment lost 2 bases and the V segment lost 7 bases, leaving 5 bases of the junction unmatched. Germline V gives CDR1 SGDLS, CDR2 YYNGEE. This CDR3 contains 15 residues. In nucleotides, the CDR3 is TGTGCCAGCTCCGGACAGGGGGCCGCTGGAAACACCATATATTTT. This codes for CASSGQGAAGNTIYF.

The V call is TRBV7-3, the J call TRBJ2-2; D ambiguous. From germline, CDR1 is SGHTA and CDR2 FQGTGA. The ends were cut back, 1 base at V and 1 base at J, with 10 bases in the middle. The CDR3 totals 16 residues. As DNA, the CDR3 is TGTGCCAGCAGCTTAAACCCCCCGGGGAACACCGGGGAGCTGTTTTTT. Amino acid sequence: CASSLNPPGNTGELFF.

This chain connects TRBV5-6 to TRBJ2-5; D ambiguous. Per the germline V gene, CDR1 is SGHDT and CDR2 is YYEEEE. This CDR3 has 14 residues. V lost 1 base, J lost 1 base, and 8 bases lay in between. The CDR3 coding sequence is TGTGCCAGCAGCTTGTCGCGGATCCAAGAGACCCAGTACTTC. It codes for CASSLSRIQETQYF.

This clone has a handful of counts. V usage is TRBV4-1 and J usage is TRBJ1-2, with D possibly matching TRBD1 (6 bases). Germline lookup yields CDR1 MGHRA and CDR2 YSYEKL. V was shortened by 1 base and J by 3 bases, with 9 bases between the two germline ends. The CDR3 covers 14 residues. The CDR3: CASSQGYRDYGYTF. As DNA, the CDR3 is TGCGCCAGCAGCCAAGGCTACAGGGACTATGGCTACACCTTC.

The J gene is TRBJ2-7, the V gene TRBV5-1; 8 bases align to TRBD1. J gave up 3 bases and V 0 bases, and 2 bases lay outside the gene matches. CDR3 size: 14 residues. Germline values: CDR1 SGHRS, CDR2 YFSETQ. CDR3 sequence: CASSLDTGGYEQYF. In DNA, the CDR3 is TGCGCCAGCAGCTTGGATACAGGGGGCTACGAGCAGTACTTC. Full variable domain (rest looked up from reference TRBV5-1 and TRBJ2-7): KAGVTQTPRYLIKTRGQQVTLSCSPISGHRSVSWYQQTPGQGLQFLFEYFSETQRNKGNFPGRFSGRQFSNSRSEMNVSTLELGDSALYLCASSLDTGGYEQYFGPGTRLTVT.

The chain combines TRBV5-1 with TRBJ1-1; no clear D gene. Trimming took 5 bases from V and 1 from J, leaving 12 bases between them. This CDR3 spans 14 amino acids. Germline V lookup: CDR1 SGHRS, CDR2 YFSETQ. DNA for the CDR3: TGCGCCAGCAGAAGCGGGAACGGGAACACTGAAGCTTTCTTT. This codes for CASRSGNGNTEAFF.

CDR3 bases: TGTGCCAGCAGTGAGGGGGGAAACACTGAAGCTTTCTTT. Its protein product is CASSEGGNTEAFF. V usage is TRBV2 and J usage is TRBJ1-1, with a possible D match to TRBD1 (5 bases). Germline V lookup: CDR1 SNHLY, CDR2 FYNNEI. The V end lost 3 bases, the J end lost 2 bases, and 7 bases lay between the germline ends. This CDR3 has 13 residues.

There are a few counts of this clone. The V and J genes are TRBV6-1 and TRBJ1-2; D is unresolved. The V end lost 3 bases, the J end lost 7 bases, and 12 bases lay between the germline ends. The CDR3 sequence is 13 residues long. Per germline, CDR1 MNHNS and CDR2 SASEGT. CDR3 sequence (DNA): TGTGCCAGCAGTGATTCCGGGGTAGCTGGCTACACCTTC. This translates into CASSDSGVAGYTF.

V is TRBV5-6 and J is TRBJ2-7, with 15 bases matching TRBD2. The CDR3 covers 18 residues. V was clipped by 4 bases and J by 2 bases; unmatched bases: 10. CDR1 SGHDT and CDR2 YYEEEE come from the germline V gene. CDR3 nucleotides: TGTGCCAGCAGCGATGGACTAGCGGGAGGGGGGCGAACCTACGAGCAGTACTTC. Translation gives CASSDGLAGGGRTYEQYF.